This TCR beta chain was sequenced for a study of metastatic and nonmetastatic thyroid tumors. Study context: Malignant thyroid and benign thyroid patients provided blood and tumor or nodule tissue whose repertoires were compared. General study points: Malignant thyroid tumors reportedly exceeded benign nodules significantly in TCR beta diversity, with the difference appearing in blood and tumor.

This CDR3 contains 14 residues. Germline CDR1 reads DFQATT; CDR2 reads SNEGSKA (reference sequence). J gave up 4 bases and V 0 bases, and 3 bases lay outside the gene matches. Prior to thyroid surgery, none of the patients had received any treatment. As originally analysed: The distant-metastasis classifier for papillary thyroid cancer was built from CDR3 differences across clinicopathological groups. MiXCR was used by TCRdb to re-call the PCR reads. TCRdb's processing, not the authors', yielded these V and J calls. In the table there are around 25,000 clones, roughly 24% of which are singletons. A few counts support this clone. What it recognizes is unknown.

The receptor's source is a female donor with papillary thyroid cancer or a benign thyroid nodule (not recorded which). Some clones in this sample may be carry-over from other donors' samples. The chain uses TRBV20-1 and TRBJ2-7, with TRBD1 identical over 10 bases. Sequenced: blood. The CDR3 reads CSARDWDRGYEQYF. CDR3 sequence (DNA): TGCAGTGCTAGAGATTGGGACAGGGGTTACGAGCAGTACTTC.